This T cell receptor (beta chain) was sequenced for a study of blood T cell repertoires in COVID-19. Sequencing was performed with immunoSEQ multiplex PCR; in TCRdb, only in-frame clones are kept and a portion is missing. This repertoire shows 45,000 to 60,000 clones, roughly nine tenths found once; its top ten account for 15% to 20%. V was clipped by 2 bases and J by 5 bases, with 22 bases between them. Germline CDR1 is LNHDA and CDR2 is SQIVND (reference sequence). This CDR3 is built from 18 residues. The source is a man in his fifties or sixties with active or convalescent COVID-19. The sequenced material came from peripheral blood. This chain links TRBV19 with TRBJ2-1; D may be TRBD1 (6 bases). The CDR3 is CASSIQILRMRGNNEQFF. Here the CDR3 DNA reads TGTGCCAGTAGTATACAGATCCTCCGGATGAGGGGGAACAATGAGCAGTTCTTC.